The 5 T cell receptor beta chains below come from one sample, sequenced in a study of yellow fever vaccine responses in identical twins. TCRdb recomputed calls from the RT-PCR reads with MiXCR, one row per CDR3 protein. The sample comprises fewer than 3,000 distinct CDR3 sequences, roughly 87% of which are singletons, and about 1.9% rests with the top ten. The material was T cells from blood (PBMCs), unsorted or a sorted subset (not recorded which), obtained before or after yellow fever vaccination (not recorded which). All receptors derive from a female donor who received the yellow fever vaccine.

The rearrangement uses TRBV5-1 and TRBJ2-1; 9 positions agree with TRBD2. The germline CDR1 and CDR2 sequences are SGHRS and YFSETQ. Trimming removed 0 bases from V and 4 bases from J; junction bases left unmatched: 5. The CDR3 is 16 amino acids. CDR3 sequence: CASSLAQAGGYNEQFF. The CDR3 nucleotides are TGCGCCAGCAGCTTGGCCCAGGCGGGAGGGTACAATGAGCAGTTCTTC.

The V call is TRBV10-3, the J call TRBJ1-6; 7 bases fit TRBD1. This CDR3 comprises 14 residues. Germline V gene sequence: CDR1 ENHRY, CDR2 SYGVKD. V lost 7 bases, J lost 10 bases, and 10 bases stayed unmatched. The CDR3 DNA sequence: TGTGCCATCACCGAGGGGGCCGCTGGGTCACCCCTCCACTTT. This codes for CAITEGAAGSPLHF.

V usage is TRBV11-1 and J usage is TRBJ1-1, with TRBD1 identical over 9 bases. With V trimmed by 5 bases and J by 5 bases, 9 bases remained unmatched. CDR1 and CDR2 (germline): SGHAT, FQDESV (reference sequence). CDR3 length: 15 residues. The CDR3 here is CASSLSGTGWTEAFF. CDR3 bases: TGTGCCAGCAGCCTAAGTGGGACAGGGTGGACTGAAGCTTTCTTT. Full variable domain (outside the CDR3, taken from reference TRBV11-1 and TRBJ1-1): EAEVAQSPRYKITEKSQAVAFWCDPISGHATLYWYRQILGQGPELLVQFQDESVVDDSQLPKDRFSAERLKGVDSTLKIQPAELGDSAMYLCASSLSGTGWTEAFFGQGTRLTVV.

This clonotype has only one observation. The chain combines TRBV18 with TRBJ2-2, with D perhaps TRBD2 (6 bases). Germline assignment: CDR1 KGHSH and CDR2 LQKENI. Trimming cost V 0 bases and J 5 bases, with 10 bases left between them. This CDR3 has 15 amino acids. CDR3 protein: CASSPPAGGTGELFF. CDR3 sequence (DNA): TGTGCCAGCTCACCACCAGCGGGCGGGACCGGGGAGCTGTTTTTT.

The genes are TRBV28 and TRBJ2-7, with D perhaps TRBD1 (5 bases). In germline, CDR1 is MDHEN, CDR2 SYDVKM. CDR3 length: 13 amino acids. V lost 6 bases to trimming and J lost 0 bases, with 9 bases between them. The CDR3 loop is CASRRQSSYEQYV. CDR3 bases: TGTGCCAGCAGACGACAGAGCTCCTACGAGCAGTACGTC.